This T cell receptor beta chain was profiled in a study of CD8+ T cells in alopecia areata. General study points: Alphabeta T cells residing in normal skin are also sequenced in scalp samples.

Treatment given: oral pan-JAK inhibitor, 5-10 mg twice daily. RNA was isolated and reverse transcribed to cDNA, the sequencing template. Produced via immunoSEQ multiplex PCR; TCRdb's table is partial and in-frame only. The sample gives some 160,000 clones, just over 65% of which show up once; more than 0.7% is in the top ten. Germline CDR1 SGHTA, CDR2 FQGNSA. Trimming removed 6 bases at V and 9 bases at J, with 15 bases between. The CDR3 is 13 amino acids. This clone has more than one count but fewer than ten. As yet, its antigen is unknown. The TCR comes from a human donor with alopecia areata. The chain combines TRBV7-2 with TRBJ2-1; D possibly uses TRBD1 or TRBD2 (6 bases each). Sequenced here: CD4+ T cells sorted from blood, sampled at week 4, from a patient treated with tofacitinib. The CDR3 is CASRPQGGGEQFF. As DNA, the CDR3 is TGTGCCAGCAGACCACAGGGAGGAGGTGAGCAGTTCTTC. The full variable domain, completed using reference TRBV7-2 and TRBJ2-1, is GAGVSQSPSNKVTEKGKDVELRCDPISGHTALYWYRQSLGQGLEFLIYFQGNSAPDKSGLPSDRFSAERTGGSVSTLTIQRTQQEDSAVYLCASRPQGGGEQFFGPGTRLTVL.